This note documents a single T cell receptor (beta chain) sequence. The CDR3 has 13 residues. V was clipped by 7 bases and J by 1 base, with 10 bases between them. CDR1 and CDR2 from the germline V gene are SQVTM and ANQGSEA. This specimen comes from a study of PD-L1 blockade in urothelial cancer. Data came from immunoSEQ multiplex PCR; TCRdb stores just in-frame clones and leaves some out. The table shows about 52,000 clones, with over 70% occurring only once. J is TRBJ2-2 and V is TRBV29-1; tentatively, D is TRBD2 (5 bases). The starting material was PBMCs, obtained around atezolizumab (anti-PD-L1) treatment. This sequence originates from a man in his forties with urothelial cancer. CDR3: CSGRWGNTGELFF. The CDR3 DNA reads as TGCAGCGGGAGGTGGGGGAACACCGGGGAGCTGTTTTTT.